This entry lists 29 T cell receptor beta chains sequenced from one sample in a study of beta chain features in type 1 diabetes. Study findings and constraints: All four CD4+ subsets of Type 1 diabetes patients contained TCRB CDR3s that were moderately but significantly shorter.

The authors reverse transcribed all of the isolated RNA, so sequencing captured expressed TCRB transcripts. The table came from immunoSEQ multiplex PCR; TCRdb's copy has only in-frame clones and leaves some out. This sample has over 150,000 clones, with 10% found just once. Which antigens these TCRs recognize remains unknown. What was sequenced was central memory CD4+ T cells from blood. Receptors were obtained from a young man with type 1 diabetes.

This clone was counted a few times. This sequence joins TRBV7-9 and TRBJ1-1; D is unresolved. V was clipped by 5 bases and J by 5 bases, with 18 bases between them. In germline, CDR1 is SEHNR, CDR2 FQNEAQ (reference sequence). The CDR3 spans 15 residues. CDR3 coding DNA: TGTGCCAGCAGCCTCGCCCTAGACGGAGAAACTGAAGCTTTCTTT. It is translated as CASSLALDGETEAFF.

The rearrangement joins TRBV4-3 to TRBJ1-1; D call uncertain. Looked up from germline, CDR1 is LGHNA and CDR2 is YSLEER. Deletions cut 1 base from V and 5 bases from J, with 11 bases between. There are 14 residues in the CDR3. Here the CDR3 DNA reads TGCGCCAGCAGCCAAGTCTCGGGATTTACTGAAGCTTTCTTT. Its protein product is CASSQVSGFTEAFF.

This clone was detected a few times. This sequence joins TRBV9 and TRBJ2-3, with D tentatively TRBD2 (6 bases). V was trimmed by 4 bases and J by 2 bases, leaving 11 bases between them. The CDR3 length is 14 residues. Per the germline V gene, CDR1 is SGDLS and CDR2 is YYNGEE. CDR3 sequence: CASSLGGFTDTQYF. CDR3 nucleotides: TGTGCCAGCAGCCTGGGGGGTTTCACAGATACGCAGTATTTT.

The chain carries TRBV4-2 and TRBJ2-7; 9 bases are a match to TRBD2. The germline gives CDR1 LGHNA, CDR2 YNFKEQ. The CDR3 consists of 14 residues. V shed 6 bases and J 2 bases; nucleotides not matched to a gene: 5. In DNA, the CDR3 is TGTGCCAGCAGTCGGACTAGCGAAGCCTACGAGCAGTACTTC. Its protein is CASSRTSEAYEQYF.

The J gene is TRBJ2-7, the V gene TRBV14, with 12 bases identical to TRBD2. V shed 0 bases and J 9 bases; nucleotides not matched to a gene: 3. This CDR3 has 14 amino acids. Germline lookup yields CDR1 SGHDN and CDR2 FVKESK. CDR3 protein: CASSQEGTSGLQYF. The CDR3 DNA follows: TGTGCCAGCAGCCAAGAAGGGACTAGCGGGTTGCAGTACTTC.

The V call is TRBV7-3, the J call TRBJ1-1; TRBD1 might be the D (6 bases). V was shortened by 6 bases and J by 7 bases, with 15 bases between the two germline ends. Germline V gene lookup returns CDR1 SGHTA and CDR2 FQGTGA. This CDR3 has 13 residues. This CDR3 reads CASSSYLDSEAFF. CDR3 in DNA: TGTGCCAGCAGTTCTTACTTGGACAGTGAAGCTTTCTTT.

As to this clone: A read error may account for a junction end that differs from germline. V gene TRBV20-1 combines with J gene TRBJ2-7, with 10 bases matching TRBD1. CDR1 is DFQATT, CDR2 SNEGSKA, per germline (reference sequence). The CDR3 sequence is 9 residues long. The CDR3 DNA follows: TGCAGTGCTGGGGACAGGGGAAACTTC. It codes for CSAGDRGNF.

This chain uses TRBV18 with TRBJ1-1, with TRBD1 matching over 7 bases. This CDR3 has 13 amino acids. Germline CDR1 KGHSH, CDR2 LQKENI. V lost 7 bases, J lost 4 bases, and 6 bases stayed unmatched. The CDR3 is CASFPAGGTEAFF. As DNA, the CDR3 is TGTGCCAGCTTTCCGGCAGGGGGCACTGAAGCTTTCTTT.

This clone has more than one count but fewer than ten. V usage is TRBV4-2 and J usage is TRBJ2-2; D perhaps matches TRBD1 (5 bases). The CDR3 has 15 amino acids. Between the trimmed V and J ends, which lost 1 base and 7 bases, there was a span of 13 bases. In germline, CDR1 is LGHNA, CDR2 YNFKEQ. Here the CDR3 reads CASSQVGQGSGELFF. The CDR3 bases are TGTGCCAGCAGCCAAGTAGGGCAGGGTAGCGGGGAGCTGTTTTTT.

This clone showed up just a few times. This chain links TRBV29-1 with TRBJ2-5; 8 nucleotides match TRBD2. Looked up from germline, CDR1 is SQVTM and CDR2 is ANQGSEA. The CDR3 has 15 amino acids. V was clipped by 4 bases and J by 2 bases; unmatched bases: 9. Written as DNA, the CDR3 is TGCAGCGTTGGGGAAAGCGGGAGACCTCAAGAGACCCAGTACTTC. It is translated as CSVGESGRPQETQYF.

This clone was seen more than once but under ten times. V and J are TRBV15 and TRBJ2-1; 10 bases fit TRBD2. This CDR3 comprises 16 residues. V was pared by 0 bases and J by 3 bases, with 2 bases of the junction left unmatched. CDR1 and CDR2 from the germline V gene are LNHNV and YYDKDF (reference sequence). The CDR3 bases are TGTGCCACCAGCAGAGACCAGCGGGAGGGCTACAATGAGCAGTTCTTC. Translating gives CATSRDQREGYNEQFF.

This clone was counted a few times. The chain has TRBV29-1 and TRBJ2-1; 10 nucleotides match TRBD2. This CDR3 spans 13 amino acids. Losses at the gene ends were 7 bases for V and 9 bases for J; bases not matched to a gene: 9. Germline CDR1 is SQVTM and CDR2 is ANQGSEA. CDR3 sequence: CSAFHVAGGEQFF. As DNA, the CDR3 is TGCAGCGCGTTCCACGTAGCGGGAGGTGAGCAGTTCTTC.

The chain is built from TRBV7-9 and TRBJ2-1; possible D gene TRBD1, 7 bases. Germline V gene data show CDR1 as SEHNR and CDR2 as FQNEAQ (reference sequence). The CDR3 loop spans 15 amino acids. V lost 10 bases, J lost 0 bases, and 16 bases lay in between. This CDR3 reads CAIAGGQLSYNEQFF. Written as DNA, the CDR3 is TGTGCCATAGCAGGGGGGCAACTCTCCTACAATGAGCAGTTCTTC.

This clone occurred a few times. The CDR3 DNA reads TGTGCCAGCAGCCCACGGGAGTTGTACAATGAGCAGTTCTTC. It specifies CASSPRELYNEQFF. The rearrangement links TRBV4-2 to TRBJ2-1; a weak D match, TRBD2 (6 bases). CDR1 and CDR2 (germline): LGHNA, YNFKEQ. Trimming took off 4 bases at V and 4 bases at J, with 11 bases between the two ends. This CDR3 is 14 amino acids long.

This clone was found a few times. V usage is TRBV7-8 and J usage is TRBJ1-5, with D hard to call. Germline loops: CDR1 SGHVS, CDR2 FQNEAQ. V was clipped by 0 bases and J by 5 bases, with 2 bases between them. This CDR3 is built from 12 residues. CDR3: CASSLAYQPQHF. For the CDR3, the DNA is TGTGCCAGCAGCTTAGCCTATCAGCCCCAGCATTTT.

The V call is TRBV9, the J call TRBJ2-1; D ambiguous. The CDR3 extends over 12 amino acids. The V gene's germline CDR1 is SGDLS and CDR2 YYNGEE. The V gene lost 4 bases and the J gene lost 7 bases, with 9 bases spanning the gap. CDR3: CASSFTGNEQFF. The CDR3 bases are TGTGCCAGCAGCTTCACCGGGAATGAGCAGTTCTTC.

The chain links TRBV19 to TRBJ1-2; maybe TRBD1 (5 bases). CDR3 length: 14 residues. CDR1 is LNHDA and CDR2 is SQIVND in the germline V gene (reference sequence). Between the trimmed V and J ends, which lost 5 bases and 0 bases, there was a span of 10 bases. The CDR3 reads CASSVPGPNYGYTF. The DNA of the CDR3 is TGTGCCAGTAGTGTCCCAGGGCCTAACTATGGCTACACCTTC.

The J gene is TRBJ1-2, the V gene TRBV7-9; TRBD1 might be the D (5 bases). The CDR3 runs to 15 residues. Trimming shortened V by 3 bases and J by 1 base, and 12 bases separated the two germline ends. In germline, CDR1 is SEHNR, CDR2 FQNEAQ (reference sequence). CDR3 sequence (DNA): TGTGCCAGCAGCTTGCAACAGGCTAATAACTATGGCTACACCTTC. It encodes CASSLQQANNYGYTF.

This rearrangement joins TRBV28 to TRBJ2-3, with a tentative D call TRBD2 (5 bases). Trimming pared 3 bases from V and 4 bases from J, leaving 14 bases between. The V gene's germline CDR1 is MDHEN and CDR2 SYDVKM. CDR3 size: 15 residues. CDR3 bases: TGTGCCAGCAGTTTGGTCGGCATGGGAGCAGATACGCAGTATTTT. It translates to CASSLVGMGADTQYF.

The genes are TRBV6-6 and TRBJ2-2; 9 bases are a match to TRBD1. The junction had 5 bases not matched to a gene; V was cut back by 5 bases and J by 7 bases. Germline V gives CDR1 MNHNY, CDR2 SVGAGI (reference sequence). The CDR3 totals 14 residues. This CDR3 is CASSPQGAIGELFF. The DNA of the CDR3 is TGTGCCAGCAGTCCACAGGGGGCAATCGGGGAGCTGTTTTTT.

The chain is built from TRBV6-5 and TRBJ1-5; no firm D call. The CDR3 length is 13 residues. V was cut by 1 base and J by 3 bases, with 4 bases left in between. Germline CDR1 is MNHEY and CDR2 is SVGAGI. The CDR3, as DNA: TGTGCCAGCAGTTACTACACCAATCAGCCCCAGCATTTT. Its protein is CASSYYTNQPQHF.

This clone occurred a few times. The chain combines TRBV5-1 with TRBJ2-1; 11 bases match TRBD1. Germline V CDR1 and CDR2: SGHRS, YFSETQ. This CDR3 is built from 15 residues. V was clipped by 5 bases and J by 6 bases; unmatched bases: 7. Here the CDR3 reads CASSSGQGGFNEQFF. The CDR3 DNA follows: TGCGCCAGCAGTTCGGGACAGGGGGGGTTCAATGAGCAGTTCTTC.

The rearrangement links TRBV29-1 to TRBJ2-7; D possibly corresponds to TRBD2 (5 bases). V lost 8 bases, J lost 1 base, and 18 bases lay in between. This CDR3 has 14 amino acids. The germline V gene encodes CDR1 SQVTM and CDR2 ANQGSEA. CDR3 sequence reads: CSISPSFLSYEQYF. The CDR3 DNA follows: TGCAGCATCTCTCCTAGCTTCCTTTCCTACGAGCAGTACTTC.

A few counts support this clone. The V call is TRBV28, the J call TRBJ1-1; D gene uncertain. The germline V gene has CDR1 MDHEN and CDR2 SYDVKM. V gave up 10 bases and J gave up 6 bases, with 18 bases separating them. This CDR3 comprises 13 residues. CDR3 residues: CATKLEVLPEAFF. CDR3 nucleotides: TGTGCCACCAAATTAGAGGTATTACCTGAAGCTTTCTTT.

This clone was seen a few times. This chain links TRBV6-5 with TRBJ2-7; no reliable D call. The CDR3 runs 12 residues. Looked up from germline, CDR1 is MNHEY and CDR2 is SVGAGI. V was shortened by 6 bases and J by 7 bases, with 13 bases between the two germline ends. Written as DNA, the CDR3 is TGTGCCAGCAGGATGACTGGTTTGGAGCAGTACTTC. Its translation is CASRMTGLEQYF.

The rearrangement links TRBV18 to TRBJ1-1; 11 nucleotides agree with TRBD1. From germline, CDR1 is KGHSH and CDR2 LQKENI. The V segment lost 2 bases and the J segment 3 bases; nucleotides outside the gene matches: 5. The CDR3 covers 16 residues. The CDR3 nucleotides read TGTGCCAGCTCACCATTCCGGGACAGGGGGGACACTGAAGCTTTCTTT. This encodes CASSPFRDRGDTEAFF.

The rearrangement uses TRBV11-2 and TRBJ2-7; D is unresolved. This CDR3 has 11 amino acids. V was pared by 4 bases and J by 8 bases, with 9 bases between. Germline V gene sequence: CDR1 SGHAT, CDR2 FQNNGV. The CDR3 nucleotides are TGTGCCAGCAGCTCCCCAGTACAGCAGTACTTC. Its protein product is CASSSPVQQYF. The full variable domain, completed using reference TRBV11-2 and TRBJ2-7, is EAGVAQSPRYKIIEKRQSVAFWCNPISGHATLYWYQQILGQGPKLLIQFQNNGVVDDSQLPKDRFSAERLKGVDSTLKIQPAKLEDSAVYLCASSSPVQQYFGPGTRLTVT.

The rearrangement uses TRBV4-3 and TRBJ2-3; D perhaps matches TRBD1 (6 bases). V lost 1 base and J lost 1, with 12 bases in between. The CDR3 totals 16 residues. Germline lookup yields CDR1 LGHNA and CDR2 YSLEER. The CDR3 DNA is TGCGCCAGCAGCCAAGGTGGGGCAGGGGGCACAGATACGCAGTATTTT. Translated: CASSQGGAGGTDTQYF.

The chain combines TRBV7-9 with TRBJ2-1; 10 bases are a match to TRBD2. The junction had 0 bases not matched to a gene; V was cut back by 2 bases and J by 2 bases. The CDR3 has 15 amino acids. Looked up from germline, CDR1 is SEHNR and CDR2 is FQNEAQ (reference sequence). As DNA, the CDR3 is TGTGCCAGCAGCTTACTAGCGGGGGCCTACAATGAGCAGTTCTTC. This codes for CASSLLAGAYNEQFF.